This TCR beta chain derives from a study of cytomegalovirus exposure and HLA in healthy donors. Study results and limitations: Analysis was carried out at a later point, and it linked a missense DCLRE1C variant to TCR beta V- and J-gene trimming. It was confirmed in vitro that a few of the CMV-associated chains were specific for CMV antigens. Exclusion as indistinguishable affected some V segments, including TRBV6-2 and TRBV6-3.

The CDR3 has 15 residues. CDR1 and CDR2 (germline): MNHEY, SVGAGI. Trimming pared 6 bases from V and 2 bases from J, leaving 17 bases between. 60 Vbeta and 13 Jbeta primers were used in PCR. Clones were sequenced by immunoSEQ multiplex PCR, and TCRdb holds only the in-frame ones, with some missing. The data hold some 120,000 clones, with roughly a sixth observed a single time. Remarks on this clone: Its target is unknown.

The sequencing sample was made of PBMCs. The clonotype originates from a female donor in good health and CMV-seropositive. The V and J genes are TRBV6-5 and TRBJ2-7, with D possibly TRBD2 on 5 matching bases. The CDR3 loop reads CASSERSGNTYEQYF. The CDR3 DNA is TGTGCCAGCAGCGAAAGAAGCGGTAACACCTACGAGCAGTACTTC.